The 30 T cell receptor beta chains given below trace back to one sample, sequenced in a study of CD8+CD57+ T cells in acquired aplastic anemia. Investigators profiled TCR beta VDJ and CDR3 from genomic DNA template. TCRdb reprocessed the reads via MiXCR and lists one record per CDR3 protein. The data show under 200,000 distinct CDR3 sequences, less than 50% seen once. Before being chosen for sequencing, patients had shown CD8+CD57+ cell expansion by flow cytometry. Sequences were obtained from sorted CD4+, CD8+, or CD8+CD57+ T cells (not recorded which) from PBMCs. Source of these receptors: a human donor with aplastic anemia.

V gene TRBV9 combines with J gene TRBJ2-2; D gene unclear. Trimming shortened V by 1 base and J by 7 bases, and 5 bases separated the two germline ends. CDR3 size: 12 residues. Per the germline V gene, CDR1 is SGDLS and CDR2 is YYNGEE. CDR3 protein: CASSVWDGELFF. CDR3 in DNA: TGTGCCAGCAGCGTATGGGACGGGGAGCTGTTTTTT. Looking up the rest from reference TRBV9 and TRBJ2-2 gives the full variable domain: DSGVTQTPKHLITATGQRVTLRCSPRSGDLSVYWYQQSLDQGLQFLIQYYNGEERAKGNILERFSAQQFPDLHSELNLSSLELGDSALYFCASSVWDGELFFGEGSRLTVL.

The chain joins TRBV19 to TRBJ1-2; D not certain. Germline values: CDR1 LNHDA, CDR2 SQIVND (reference sequence). This CDR3 spans 13 amino acids. Trimming took 6 bases from V and 10 from J, leaving 18 bases between them. In DNA, the CDR3 is TGTGCCAGTAGCTACGAAAGACACAACTCCTACACCTTC. Protein product: CASSYERHNSYTF.

Written as DNA, the CDR3 is TGTGCCAGCAGACCGGGACCCCCAGACGAGCAGTACTTC. This encodes CASRPGPPDEQYF. V usage is TRBV27 and J usage is TRBJ2-7, with D possibly being TRBD1 or TRBD2 (5 bases each). Germline V gene lookup returns CDR1 MNHEY and CDR2 SMNVEV (reference sequence). This CDR3 contains 13 residues. Trimming cost V 6 bases and J 5 bases, with 14 bases left between them.

In its sample, this clonotype was seen many times. The junction departs from the called germline gene at one end, perhaps through a read error. The chain joins TRBV15 to TRBJ2-1, with TRBD1 matching over 9 bases. The length of the CDR3 is 16 residues. Germline CDR1 reads LNHNV; CDR2 reads YYDKDF (reference sequence). The CDR3 loop is CATSRETGGSYNEQLF. The CDR3 DNA is TGTGCCACCAGCAGGGAAACAGGGGGCTCCTACAATGAGCAGCTCTTC.

Regarding this clonotype: This clone may be a read error of a much larger clone one base away. The chain uses TRBV6-5 and TRBJ1-1, with 7 positions matching TRBD1. The CDR3 runs 13 residues. Germline assignment: CDR1 MNHEY and CDR2 SVGAGI. In DNA form, the CDR3 reads TGTGCCAGCGGTTACTTTCGGACAGGTGAAGCTTTCTTT. Protein: CASGYFRTGEAFF.

V gene TRBV7-2 combines with J gene TRBJ2-7; 11 nucleotides line up with TRBD2. This CDR3 has 13 residues. V lost 6 bases to trimming and J lost 5 bases; unmatched junction nucleotides: 3. Germline V gene lookup returns CDR1 SGHTA and CDR2 FQGNSA. CDR3 in amino acids: CASSGTSGDEQYF. As DNA, the CDR3 is TGTGCCAGCAGTGGGACTAGCGGTGACGAGCAGTACTTC.

This clonotype was counted many times. The chain combines TRBV5-1 with TRBJ1-2; a possible D gene is TRBD1 (6 bases). Germline CDR1 reads SGHRS; CDR2 reads YFSETQ. V dropped 2 bases and J dropped 1 base, with 9 bases sitting between them. CDR3 length: 14 residues. In DNA, the CDR3 is TGCGCCAGCAGCTTTCCGGACAGTAACTATGGCTACACCTTC. Its protein is CASSFPDSNYGYTF.

This clonotype occurred many times. The gene calls are TRBV5-1 and TRBJ2-7, with unresolved D. Trimming shortened V by 0 bases and J by 2 bases, and 12 bases separated the two germline ends. CDR1 and CDR2 (germline): SGHRS, YFSETQ. The CDR3 spans 15 residues. CDR3 loop: CASSLGAVRPYEQYF. DNA of the CDR3: TGCGCCAGCAGCTTGGGCGCAGTTAGACCCTACGAGCAGTACTTC.

For this clonotype: This may arise from a read error, as a much more abundant clone is one base away. V is TRBV4-2 and J is TRBJ1-4, with D unclear. Per the germline V gene, CDR1 is LGHNA and CDR2 is YNFKEQ. The CDR3 consists of 14 residues. The CDR3 loop reads CTSSQGKGNEKLFF. The CDR3, as DNA: TGTACCAGCAGCCAAGGGAAAGGAAATGAAAAACTGTTTTTT.

This chain connects TRBV7-6 to TRBJ2-7; TRBD1 is a possible D gene (5 bases). The ends were cut back, 2 bases at V and 3 bases at J, with 14 bases in the middle. The CDR3 covers 15 residues. Germline V CDR1 and CDR2: SGHVS, FNYEAQ. The CDR3 is CASSLKAGSGYEQYF. The CDR3 DNA reads TGTGCCAGCAGCTTAAAGGCAGGGTCGGGCTACGAGCAGTACTTC.

The CDR3 bases are TGTGCCAGCAGGCCCAGGGCAAGGGCTAACTATGGCTACACCTTC. It codes for CASRPRARANYGYTF. The J gene is TRBJ1-2, the V gene TRBV6-1, with D perhaps matching TRBD1 (5 bases). This CDR3 comprises 15 residues. Looked up from germline, CDR1 is MNHNS and CDR2 is SASEGT. The V and J ends lost 6 bases and 0 bases respectively, with 14 bases between them.

This clonotype was counted ten times or more. The CDR3 reads CAVGFTNSPLHF. The CDR3 coding sequence is TGTGCAGTCGGGTTTACTAATTCACCCCTCCACTTT. The chain combines TRBV7-9 with TRBJ1-6, with D hard to call. The CDR3 runs to 12 residues. Looked up from germline, CDR1 is SEHNR and CDR2 is FQNEAQ (reference sequence).

The J gene is TRBJ1-2, the V gene TRBV2, with 9 bases that match TRBD1. CDR3 length equals 14 residues. Germline V gene lookup returns CDR1 SNHLY and CDR2 FYNNEI. The trim removed 6 bases at V and 3 bases at J, leaving 5 bases unmatched. CDR3 amino acids: CASSTGGEYYGYTF. The CDR3 region has the DNA TGTGCCAGCAGCACAGGGGGCGAGTACTATGGCTACACCTTC.

The chain employs TRBV7-2 and TRBJ1-1; no reliable D call. The CDR3 spans 13 residues. CDR1 is SGHTA and CDR2 is FQGNSA in the germline V gene. Trimming removed 3 bases at V and 6 bases at J, with 11 bases between. In nucleotides, the CDR3 is TGTGCCAGCAGCTTCCAATCATTCCCTGAAGCTTTCTTT. Residues: CASSFQSFPEAFF.

This clonotype was detected many times. The chain links TRBV9 to TRBJ2-5; a weak D match, TRBD2 (5 bases). The CDR3 is 13 amino acids. V was clipped by 0 bases and J by 6 bases, with 9 bases between them. The V gene's germline CDR1 is SGDLS and CDR2 YYNGEE. The CDR3 loop reads CASSVGRAKTQYF. The CDR3 region has the DNA TGTGCCAGCAGCGTAGGGCGGGCGAAGACCCAGTACTTC.

This clonotype was seen repeatedly, ten times or more. The chain recombines TRBV6-2 or TRBV6-3 with TRBJ2-1; TRBD1 is a possible D gene (5 bases). This CDR3 region has 14 residues. In germline, CDR1 is MNHEY, CDR2 SVGEGT. The germline V and J ends were trimmed by 0 bases and 6 bases, with 9 bases remaining between them. CDR3 coding DNA: TGTGCCAGCAGTTACTCGCCAGGGCCCAATGAGCAGTTCTTC. It translates to CASSYSPGPNEQFF.

This clonotype was seen many times. The CDR3 bases are TGTGCCAGCAGCGTATTAGGGGAGGGCACAGATACGCAGTATTTT. This encodes CASSVLGEGTDTQYF. V gene TRBV9 combines with J gene TRBJ2-3, with D maybe TRBD2 (6 bases). The CDR3 totals 15 residues. Deletions cut 1 base from V and 1 base from J, with 10 bases between. The germline CDR1 and CDR2 sequences are SGDLS and YYNGEE.

Concerning this clonotype: The germline gene is not matched at one end of the junction; a read error may be the cause. The V call is TRBV10-3, the J call TRBJ2-1; D may be TRBD1 or TRBD2 (5 bases each). Germline V CDR1 and CDR2: ENHRY, SYGVKD. This CDR3 spans 14 amino acids. CDR3 sequence: CANCALRGHNEQLF. The DNA of the CDR3 is TGTGCCAACTGCGCCCTTCGGGGCCACAATGAGCAGTTATTC.

This clonotype was detected many times. This chain links TRBV11-1 with TRBJ2-2, with D unresolved. V lost 0 bases and J lost 6, with 5 bases in between. This CDR3 has 13 amino acids. The germline gives CDR1 SGHAT, CDR2 FQDESV (reference sequence). In nucleotides, the CDR3 is TGTGCCAGCAGCTTAGCTGGGCCCGGGGAGCTGTTTTTT. Encoded protein: CASSLAGPGELFF.

This clonotype was counted between two and nine times. The chain combines TRBV10-3 with TRBJ1-1; D gene ambiguous. Trimming removed 6 bases at V and 5 bases at J, with 10 bases between. Germline loops: CDR1 ENHRY, CDR2 SYGVKD. The CDR3 spans 12 residues. The chain's CDR3 is CAISALGTEAFF. The DNA for the CDR3 is TGTGCCATCAGCGCCCTTGGGACTGAAGCTTTCTTT.

This clonotype was counted between two and nine times. The J gene is TRBJ2-3, the V gene TRBV7-6; no firm D call. The V gene lost 4 bases and the J gene lost 2 bases, with 7 bases spanning the gap. Germline CDR1 is SGHVS and CDR2 is FNYEAQ. CDR3 length: 13 amino acids. The CDR3 region has the DNA TGTGCCAGCAGCTCCCAGCTCACAGATACGCAGTATTTT. Encoded protein: CASSSQLTDTQYF.

J is TRBJ2-1 and V is TRBV7-2, with D tentatively TRBD2 (6 bases). V lost 11 bases and J lost 6, with 14 bases in between. The CDR3 extends over 12 amino acids. Per the germline V gene, CDR1 is SGHTA and CDR2 is FQGNSA. Written as DNA, the CDR3 is TGTGCCGGCGGGGCTCCATTCAATGAGCAGTTCTTC. Translated: CAGGAPFNEQFF.

There are a few counts of this clonotype. This chain links TRBV7-9 with TRBJ2-3; no reliable D call. The CDR3 totals 15 residues. V lost 3 bases to trimming and J lost 0 bases, with 10 bases between them. Germline CDR1 and CDR2: SEHNR and FQNEAQ (reference sequence). CDR3 region: CASSFWAISTDTQYF. The DNA of the CDR3 is TGTGCCAGCAGCTTTTGGGCTATTAGCACAGATACGCAGTATTTT.

Turning to this clonotype: This sequence may be a read error, since a much larger clone differs from it by one base. The chain joins TRBV30 to TRBJ1-2; unclear D gene. Per the germline V gene, CDR1 is GTSNPN and CDR2 is SVGIG (reference sequence). The CDR3 is 11 amino acids. In DNA, the CDR3 is TGTGCCTGGATGGAGTACTATGACTACACCTTC. It specifies CAWMEYYDYTF.

This clonotype occurred a few times. The chain's CDR3 is CASSDRTGETQYF. CDR3 bases: TGTGCCAGCAGTGATAGGACAGGAGAGACCCAGTACTTC. The chain uses TRBV2 and TRBJ2-5; 7 bases are shared with TRBD1. The CDR3 sequence is 13 residues long. Losses at the gene ends were 3 bases for V and 4 bases for J; bases not matched to a gene: 2. The germline V gene has CDR1 SNHLY and CDR2 FYNNEI.

In its sample, this clonotype was seen many times. The chain has TRBV15 and TRBJ1-5, with D perhaps matching TRBD1 (5 bases). This CDR3 has 13 amino acids. Germline V gives CDR1 LNHNV, CDR2 YYDKDF (reference sequence). The V end lost 1 base, the J end lost 10 bases, and 11 bases lay between the germline ends. CDR3 nucleotide sequence: TGTGCCACCAGCAGAGGGGGCGTTCGACCCCAGCATTTT. Protein sequence: CATSRGGVRPQHF.

This clonotype showed up many times. The chain links TRBV19 to TRBJ2-7; D call uncertain. This CDR3 contains 11 residues. Trimming removed 4 bases from V and 3 bases from J, with 4 bases in between. Germline V gene lookup returns CDR1 LNHDA and CDR2 SQIVND (reference sequence). In nucleotides, the CDR3 is TGTGCCAGTAGTACCGGCTACGAGCAGTACTTC. This codes for CASSTGYEQYF. The full variable domain, completed using reference TRBV19 and TRBJ2-7, is DGGITQSPKYLFRKEGQNVTLSCEQNLNHDAMYWYRQDPGQGLRLIYYSQIVNDFQKGDIAEGYSVSREKKESFPLTVTSAQKNPTAFYLCASSTGYEQYFGPGTRLTVT.

The chain is built from TRBV7-9 and TRBJ1-5; 8 nucleotides agree with TRBD1. Per the germline V gene, CDR1 is SEHNR and CDR2 is FQNEAQ (reference sequence). The CDR3 is made up of 12 amino acids. The junction had 6 bases not matched to a gene; V was cut back by 9 bases and J by 8 bases. CDR3 in DNA: TGTGCCAGTGGACAGGGCATCAAGCCCCAGCATTTT. Residues: CASGQGIKPQHF.

This clonotype was observed a handful of times. This chain connects TRBV30 to TRBJ2-1, with 10 bases identical to TRBD2. The V and J ends lost 2 bases and 9 bases, in that order; junction bases with no gene match: 7. This CDR3 has 14 amino acids. Germline lookup yields CDR1 GTSNPN and CDR2 SVGIG (reference sequence). CDR3 coding DNA: TGTGCCTGGAGTAGTAGCGGGAGGATCGGTGAGCAGTTCTTC. It yields the protein CAWSSSGRIGEQFF.

This clonotype was observed a handful of times. This chain joins TRBV5-6 and TRBJ2-6; D not certain. The CDR3 has 14 amino acids. The germline V gene encodes CDR1 SGHDT and CDR2 YYEEEE. Trimming took 4 bases from V and 2 from J, leaving 7 bases between them. CDR3 coding DNA: TGTGCCAGCAGCCCGATCCCTGGGGCCAACGTCCTGACTTTC. Its translation is CASSPIPGANVLTF.